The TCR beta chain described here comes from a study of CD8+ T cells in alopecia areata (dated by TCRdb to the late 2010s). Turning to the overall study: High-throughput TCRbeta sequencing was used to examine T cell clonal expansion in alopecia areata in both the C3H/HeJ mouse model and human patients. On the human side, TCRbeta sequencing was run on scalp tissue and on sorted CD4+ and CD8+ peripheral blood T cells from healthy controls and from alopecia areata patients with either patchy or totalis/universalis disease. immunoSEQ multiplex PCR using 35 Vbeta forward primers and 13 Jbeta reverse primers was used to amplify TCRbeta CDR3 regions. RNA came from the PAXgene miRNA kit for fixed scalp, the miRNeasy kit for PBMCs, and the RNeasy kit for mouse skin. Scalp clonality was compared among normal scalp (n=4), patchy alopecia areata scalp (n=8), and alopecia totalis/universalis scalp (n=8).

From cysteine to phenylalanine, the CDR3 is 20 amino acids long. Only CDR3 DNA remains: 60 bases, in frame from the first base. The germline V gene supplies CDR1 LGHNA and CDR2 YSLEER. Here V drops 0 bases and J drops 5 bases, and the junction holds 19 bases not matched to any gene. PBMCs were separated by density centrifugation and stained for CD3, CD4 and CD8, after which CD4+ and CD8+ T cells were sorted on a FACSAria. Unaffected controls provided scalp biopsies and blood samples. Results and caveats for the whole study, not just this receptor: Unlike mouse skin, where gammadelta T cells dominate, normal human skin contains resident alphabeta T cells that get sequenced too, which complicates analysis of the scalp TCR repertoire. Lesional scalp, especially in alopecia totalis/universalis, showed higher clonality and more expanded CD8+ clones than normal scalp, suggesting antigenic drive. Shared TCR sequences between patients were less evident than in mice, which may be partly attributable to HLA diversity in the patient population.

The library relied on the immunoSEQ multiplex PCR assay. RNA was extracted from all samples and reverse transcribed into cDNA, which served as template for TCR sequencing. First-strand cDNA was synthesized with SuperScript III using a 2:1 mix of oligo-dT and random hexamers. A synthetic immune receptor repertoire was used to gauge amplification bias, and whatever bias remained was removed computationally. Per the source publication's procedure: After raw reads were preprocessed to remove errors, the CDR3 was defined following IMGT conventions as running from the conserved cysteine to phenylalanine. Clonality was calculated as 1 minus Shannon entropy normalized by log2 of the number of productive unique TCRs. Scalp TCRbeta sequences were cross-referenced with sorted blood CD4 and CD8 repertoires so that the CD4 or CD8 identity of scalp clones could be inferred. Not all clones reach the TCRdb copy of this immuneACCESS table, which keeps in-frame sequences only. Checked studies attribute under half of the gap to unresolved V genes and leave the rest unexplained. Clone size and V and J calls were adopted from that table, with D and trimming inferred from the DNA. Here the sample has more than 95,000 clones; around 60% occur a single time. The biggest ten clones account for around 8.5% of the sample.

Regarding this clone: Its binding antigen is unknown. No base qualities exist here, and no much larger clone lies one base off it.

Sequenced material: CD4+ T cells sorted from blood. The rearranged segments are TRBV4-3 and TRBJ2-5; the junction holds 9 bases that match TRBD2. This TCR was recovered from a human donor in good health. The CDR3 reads CASSQEDSPWRTSVWETQYF. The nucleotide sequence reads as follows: TGCGCCAGCAGCCAAGAAGATTCACCTTGGCGGACTAGCGTATGGGAGACCCAGTACTTC.